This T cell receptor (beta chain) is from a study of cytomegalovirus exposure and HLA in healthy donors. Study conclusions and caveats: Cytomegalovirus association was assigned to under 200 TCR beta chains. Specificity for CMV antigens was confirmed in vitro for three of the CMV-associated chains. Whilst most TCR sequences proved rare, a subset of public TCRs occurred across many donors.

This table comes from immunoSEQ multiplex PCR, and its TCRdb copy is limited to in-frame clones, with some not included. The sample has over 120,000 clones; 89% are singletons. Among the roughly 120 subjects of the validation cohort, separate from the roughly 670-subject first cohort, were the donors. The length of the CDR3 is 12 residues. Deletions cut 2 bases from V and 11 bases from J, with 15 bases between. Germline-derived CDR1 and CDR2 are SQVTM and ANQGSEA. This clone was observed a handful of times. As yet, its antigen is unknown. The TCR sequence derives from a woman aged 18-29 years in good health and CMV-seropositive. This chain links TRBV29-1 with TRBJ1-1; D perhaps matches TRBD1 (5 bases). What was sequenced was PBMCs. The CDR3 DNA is TGCAGCGTTGAATCTATCAAGGGGCTGGCTTTCTTT. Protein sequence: CSVESIKGLAFF.